These T cell receptor beta chains were read from a single sample in a study of T cells in Graves' hyperthyroidism and ophthalmopathy. TCRdb passed the multiplex PCR reads through MiXCR, listing each CDR3 protein once. This sample has approximately 570,000 distinct CDR3 sequences, with less than 20% found just once. Material for sequencing was blood. The receptors were sampled from a man aged 35 to 55 with Graves' ophthalmopathy. Both conserved end residues are part of each CDR3.

V gene	J gene	CDR3 protein
TRBV28	TRBJ2-7	CASSFPGTRVGEQYF
TRBV27	TRBJ2-5	CASSLAPSGQETQYF
TRBV24-1	TRBJ1-2	CATSDYGQEWGYTF
TRBV10-3	TRBJ2-2	CATAIQGGNAGELFF
TRBV4-2	TRBJ1-1	CASSQDTGTGPSEAFF
TRBV7-2	TRBJ2-5	CASSTTETQYF
TRBV12-3/TRBV12-4	TRBJ2-1	CASSFWGAKTGNEQFF
TRBV10-1	TRBJ1-2	CASTSPWDQGRVGCYTF
TRBV6-5	TRBJ1-5	CASSYPIGTPKSNQPQHF
TRBV7-3	TRBJ2-3	CASSLGAGINTDTQYF
TRBV28	TRBJ2-2	CASSSTATNTGELFF
TRBV30	TRBJ1-1	CAWSRAGTDTEAFF
TRBV6-2/TRBV6-3	TRBJ2-3	CASSYSGLAGKDTQYF
TRBV7-8	TRBJ2-2	CASRLGAGVTGELFF
TRBV6-1	TRBJ2-7	CASSDLSGRGSYEQYF
TRBV9	TRBJ2-5	CASSVAGSEVETQYF
TRBV20-1	TRBJ1-2	CSARALGIVTF
TRBV3-1	TRBJ2-7	CASSQDRTGGQYF
TRBV7-2	TRBJ2-7	CASSRTGTFKGEQYF
TRBV5-1	TRBJ1-5	CASSVQGPQPQHF
TRBV7-3	TRBJ1-1	CASSLSAPAGGTEAFF